This T cell receptor beta chain came from a study of T cells in Graves' hyperthyroidism and ophthalmopathy. Study context: Blood was drawn when the patient was first diagnosed and still untreated.

RNA transcripts yielded amplified TCR beta CDR3 regions. The HTBI set primed first-round TCR CDR3 RT-PCR. TCRdb re-derived calls from the multiplex PCR reads in MiXCR, one entry per CDR3 protein. The sample lists under 350,000 distinct CDR3 sequences, approximately 14% seen once, with roughly 7.9% in the top ten. Graves' hyperthyroidism showing no ophthalmopathy progression within 18 months was considered stable. Hyperthyroidism, newly diagnosed and lasting under 2 months, affected patients aged 18 to 65. V dropped 1 base and J dropped 5 bases, with 12 bases sitting between them. This CDR3 has 15 residues. Germline V CDR1 and CDR2: SGHVS, FNYEAQ.

The J gene is TRBJ1-5, the V gene TRBV7-6; D unresolved. The receptor comes from a woman aged 40 to 49 with Graves' hyperthyroidism. The sequenced sample consisted of blood. This CDR3 reads CASSLGGREDQPQHF. The CDR3 nucleotides read TGTGCCAGCAGCTTAGGGGGTAGGGAAGATCAGCCCCAGCATTTT.